Reported below is one T cell receptor (beta chain). Germline CDR1 reads SQVTM; CDR2 reads ANQGSEA. The CDR3 is 14 residues long. V was cut by 3 bases and J by 1 base, with 10 bases left in between. This entry belongs to a study of T cells in localized non-small cell lung cancer. Libraries were prepared by immunoSEQ multiplex PCR; TCRdb keeps only in-frame clonotypes and omits some of them. Here the sample spans under 2,000 clones, roughly 28% being singletons. This clonotype was obtained from a man between 40 and 69 years old with stage II lung adenocarcinoma. The material sequenced was lung tumor tissue, taken before any cancer treatment. V is TRBV29-1 and J is TRBJ2-1, with a possible D match to TRBD2 (6 bases). The CDR3 sequence: CSVDLLASYNEQFF. The CDR3 DNA reads TGCAGCGTTGACCTACTAGCTTCCTACAATGAGCAGTTCTTC.